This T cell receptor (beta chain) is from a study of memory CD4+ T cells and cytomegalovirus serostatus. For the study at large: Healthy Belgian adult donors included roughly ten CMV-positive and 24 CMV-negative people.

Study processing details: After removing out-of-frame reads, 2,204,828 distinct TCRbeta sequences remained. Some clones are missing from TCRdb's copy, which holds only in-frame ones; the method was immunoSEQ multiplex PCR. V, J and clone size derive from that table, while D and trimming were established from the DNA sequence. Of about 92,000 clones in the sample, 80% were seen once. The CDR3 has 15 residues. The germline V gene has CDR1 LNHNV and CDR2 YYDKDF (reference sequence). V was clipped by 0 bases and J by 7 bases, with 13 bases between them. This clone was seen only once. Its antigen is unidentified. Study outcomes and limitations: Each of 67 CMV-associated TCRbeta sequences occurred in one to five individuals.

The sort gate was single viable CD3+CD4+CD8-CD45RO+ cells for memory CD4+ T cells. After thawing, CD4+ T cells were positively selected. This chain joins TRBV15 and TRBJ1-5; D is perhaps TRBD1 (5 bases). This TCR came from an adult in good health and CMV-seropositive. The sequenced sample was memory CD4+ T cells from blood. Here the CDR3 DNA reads TGTGCCACCAGCAGAGAATATGTACAGGCCCAGCCCCAGCATTTT. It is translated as CATSREYVQAQPQHF.